Listed below are T cell receptor beta chains from one sample, sequenced in a study of blood T cell repertoires in COVID-19. The repertoire was sequenced with immunoSEQ multiplex PCR; TCRdb's copy has only in-frame clones and lacks some. Here the sample spans tens of thousands of clones, approximately 82% being singletons. The sample consisted of PBMCs or T cells enriched from blood (not recorded which). These receptors were obtained from a woman aged 50 to 60 with acute COVID-19. Each CDR3 is given with its conserved first and last residue. The order of the fields is V gene, D gene, J gene, clone size, CDR3 protein, CDR3 DNA. The D gene is left open where the match is weak. Some rows have no size entry. The others give once, few or many, or a class for an expanded clone.

V: TRBV29-1
D: TRBD2
J: TRBJ2-2
size: NA
CDR3: CSVQDSLAGGRTGELFF
DNA: TGCAGCGTTCAAGACAGCCTAGCGGGGGGTCGCACCGGGGAGCTGTTTTTT

V: TRBV12-3/TRBV12-4
D: NA
J: TRBJ1-1
size: NA
CDR3: CASSLPDREAFF
DNA: TGTGCCAGCAGTTTACCCGACAGGGAAGCTTTCTTT

V: TRBV24-1
D: TRBD1
J: TRBJ2-1
size: NA
CDR3: CATSDTGTGSYNEQFF
DNA: TGTGCCACCAGTGATACCGGGACAGGGTCCTACAATGAGCAGTTCTTC

V: TRBV10-1
D: TRBD2
J: TRBJ2-5
size: NA
CDR3: CASSSLAGATQETQYF
DNA: TGCGCCAGCAGCTCTCTAGCGGGGGCTACCCAAGAGACCCAGTACTTC

V: TRBV9
D: NA
J: TRBJ1-4
size: NA
CDR3: CASSASGTSDEKLFF
DNA: TGTGCCAGCAGCGCTTCCGGGACAAGTGATGAAAAACTGTTTTTT

V: TRBV19
D: NA
J: TRBJ1-5
size: NA
CDR3: CASGGQLNQPQHF
DNA: TGTGCCAGTGGCGGGCAATTAAATCAGCCCCAGCATTTT

V: TRBV25-1
D: NA
J: TRBJ1-2
size: NA
CDR3: CASPTLTAYGYTF
DNA: TGTGCCTCTCCCACCTTGACAGCCTATGGCTACACCTTC

V: TRBV5-5
D: NA
J: TRBJ2-7
size: NA
CDR3: CASSSSSNYEQYF
DNA: TGTGCCAGCAGCTCTAGTTCCAACTACGAGCAGTACTTC

V: TRBV2
D: NA
J: TRBJ1-5
size: once
CDR3: CASTRTPGQPQHF
DNA: TGTGCCAGCACTCGAACTCCGGGGCAGCCCCAGCATTTT

V: TRBV6-5
D: TRBD1
J: TRBJ1-2
size: NA
CDR3: CASSRTRDRNYGYTF
DNA: TGTGCCAGCAGTCGAACCCGGGACAGAAACTATGGCTACACCTTC